Included here is one TCR beta chain sequence, with context. Generated by immunoSEQ multiplex PCR, the TCRdb table keeps only in-frame clones and is missing some. The top ten clones hold about 4% of a sample with 90,000 to 120,000 clones, 84% of them seen once. This sample stems from a study of blood T cell repertoires in COVID-19. Across the study: Sources were T cells, B-cell-depleted T cells, or PBMCs; the material itself was cDNA or gDNA.

The V gene end was trimmed by 4 bases and the J gene end by 6 bases; junction bases not matched to a gene: 7. The CDR3 is 15 amino acids. Germline CDR1 and CDR2: LNHDA and SQIVND (reference sequence). Sequencing used peripheral blood. This clonotype originated in a human donor in a cohort sampled during active COVID-19. This chain uses TRBV19 with TRBJ2-7, with TRBD2 identical over 12 bases. CDR3 loop: CASSTTSGGRIEQYF. Written as DNA, the CDR3 is TGTGCCAGTAGTACAACTAGCGGGGGGCGCATCGAGCAGTACTTC.